This T cell receptor beta chain was sequenced for a study of control samples from healthy donors and cancer patients. CDR1 LNHNV and CDR2 YYDKDF come from the germline V gene (reference sequence). CDR3 length: 16 residues. V dropped 2 bases and J dropped 1 base, with 14 bases sitting between them. Measured with immunoSEQ multiplex PCR; TCRdb has only the in-frame clones, and not every one. The repertoire holds 100,000 to 150,000 clones, 90% seen once, with around 2.5% in the top ten. This TCR derives from a man younger than 35 in good health. The rearrangement uses TRBV15 and TRBJ2-5; D possibly corresponds to TRBD2 (7 bases). Sequencing input: blood. This chain's CDR3 is CATSRPEGGFQETQYF. The DNA of the CDR3 is TGTGCCACCAGCAGACCTGAGGGGGGGTTCCAAGAGACCCAGTACTTC.